These 2 T cell receptor beta chains share one sample of origin, sequenced in a study of blood T cell repertoires in COVID-19. Only in-frame clones appear in the TCRdb table, and some are missing; sequencing was by immunoSEQ multiplex PCR. The sample holds roughly 70,000 clones; over 70% are singletons and the top ten take over 15%. Sequencing was carried out using peripheral blood. Receptors were obtained from an older man who had recovered from COVID-19.

This clone was recorded only once. The chain uses TRBV6-1 and TRBJ1-3; D is uncertain. V was cut by 3 bases and J by 0 bases, with 9 bases left in between. CDR3 length: 15 amino acids. Germline CDR1 MNHNS, CDR2 SASEGT. DNA of the CDR3: TGTGCCAGCAGTGATCAGGATGTCTCTGGAAACACCATATATTTT. This sequence encodes CASSDQDVSGNTIYF.

This chain connects TRBV24-1 to TRBJ2-1, with TRBD2 matching 10 bases. Germline V gene lookup returns CDR1 KGHDR and CDR2 SFDVKD. V lost 3 bases to trimming and J lost 3 bases; unmatched junction nucleotides: 4. The CDR3 loop spans 16 amino acids. DNA for the CDR3: TGTGCCACCAGTGATCAAACTAGCGGGAACTACAATGAGCAGTTCTTC. It codes for CATSDQTSGNYNEQFF.